The clone carrying this T cell receptor (beta chain) was detected a few times. Compared with germline, one end of the junction differs, possibly owing to a read error. These data come from a study of T-cell reconstitution after alpha-beta-depleted transplantation in children. A TCRbeta library incorporating unique molecular identifiers was prepared. TCRdb independently ran MiXCR on the PCR reads; one entry per CDR3 protein. Of some 200,000 distinct CDR3 sequences in the sample, 14% to 15% are singletons; the top ten hold approximately 13%. This CDR3 is built from 18 residues. Germline CDR1 is MGHRA and CDR2 is YSYEKL.

This specimen consisted of PBMCs from the stem cell graft donor, obtained from the stem cell graft. The chain has TRBV4-1 and TRBJ2-6; perhaps D is TRBD1 or TRBD2 (6 bases each). This TCR was recovered from a human donor who donated a stem cell graft to a child with acute lymphoblastic leukemia. The chain's CDR3 is CASSLTVSRESGANGLTF. Here the CDR3 DNA reads TGCGCCAGCAGCCTGACAGTTTCAAGGGAGTCGGGGGCCAACGGCCTGACTTTC.